The 11 T cell receptor beta chains listed next were all sequenced from one sample in a study of blood T cell repertoires in COVID-19. This table comes from immunoSEQ multiplex PCR, and its TCRdb copy is limited to in-frame clones, with some not included. There are 100,000 or so clones in the sample; roughly 82% occur only once, and 15% to 20% lies in the top ten. The sequenced material came from peripheral blood. These receptors were obtained from a man older than 75 with acute or convalescent COVID-19.

The chain employs TRBV2 and TRBJ1-2; the match to TRBD1 covers 9 bases. This CDR3 is built from 14 residues. The germline CDR1 and CDR2 sequences are SNHLY and FYNNEI. The ends lost 5 bases at V and 4 bases at J; junction bases unmatched: 5. The CDR3 DNA sequence: TGTGCCAGCAGTAGAACAGGGGGCGCCTATGGCTACACCTTC. This sequence encodes CASSRTGGAYGYTF.

CDR3 nucleotides: TGTGCCAGCATCTCGGGACAGGGGGCCTACGAGCAGTACTTC. Its protein product is CASISGQGAYEQYF. The chain joins TRBV6-5 to TRBJ2-7; 11 bases match TRBD1. Looked up from germline, CDR1 is MNHEY and CDR2 is SVGAGI. The CDR3 covers 14 residues. The V and J ends lost 7 bases and 2 bases, in that order; junction bases with no gene match: 4.

V is TRBV7-2 and J is TRBJ2-7; 8 bases line up with TRBD2. J was trimmed by 6 bases and V by 2 bases; bases with no gene match: 3. Germline CDR1 SGHTA, CDR2 FQGNSA. The CDR3 has 13 residues. The CDR3 sequence is CASSLTSGGEQYF. In DNA, the CDR3 is TGTGCCAGCAGCTTAACTAGCGGAGGCGAGCAGTACTTC.

V is TRBV9 and J is TRBJ2-2, with TRBD2 matching 9 bases. V lost 2 bases to trimming and J lost 4 bases; unmatched junction nucleotides: 3. CDR3 length: 15 amino acids. Per germline, CDR1 SGDLS and CDR2 YYNGEE. The CDR3 DNA reads as TGTGCCAGCAGCGTGGGTAGCGGGGGCACCGGGGAGCTGTTTTTT. This sequence encodes CASSVGSGGTGELFF.

V gene TRBV6-6 combines with J gene TRBJ1-5; 10 bases line up with TRBD1. The J segment lost 6 bases and the V segment lost 6 bases, leaving 8 bases of the junction unmatched. Per germline, CDR1 MNHNY and CDR2 SVGAGI (reference sequence). CDR3 length: 15 amino acids. The CDR3 DNA reads as TGTGCCAGCAGCCCCGGGACAGGGGTTTCTCAGCCCCAGCATTTT. Translation gives CASSPGTGVSQPQHF.

This clone was recorded once. The CDR3, as DNA: TGTGCCATCAAATCGGCTAGCCACGAGCAGTACTTC. Translated: CAIKSASHEQYF. The rearrangement links TRBV27 to TRBJ2-7; tentative D call: TRBD2 (5 bases). The length of the CDR3 is 12 residues. The germline V gene encodes CDR1 MNHEY and CDR2 SMNVEV (reference sequence). The V end was cut by 10 bases, the J end by 5 bases, with 15 bases between.

In its sample, this clone was seen a few times. The chain couples TRBV4-2 to TRBJ2-7; 11 bases match TRBD1. With 8 bases clipped from V and 6 bases from J, the junction kept 6 bases outside the gene matches. Germline lookup yields CDR1 LGHNA and CDR2 YNFKEQ. CDR3 length: 13 residues. The CDR3 sequence is CASGRDRGSEQYF. CDR3 DNA: TGTGCCAGCGGACGGGACAGGGGGTCCGAGCAGTACTTC.

In this sample, this clone turned up a few times. V usage is TRBV4-1 and J usage is TRBJ1-5; TRBD1 matches 8 bases. Germline V gives CDR1 MGHRA, CDR2 YSYEKL. This CDR3 has 13 residues. J was trimmed by 7 bases and V by 3 bases; bases with no gene match: 2. The CDR3 loop is CASSQGQEQPQHF. The CDR3 nucleotides read TGCGCCAGCAGCCAGGGACAGGAGCAGCCCCAGCATTTT.

The genes are TRBV11-2 and TRBJ2-7; 8 bases match TRBD2. Germline values: CDR1 SGHAT, CDR2 FQNNGV. The J segment lost 2 bases and the V segment lost 1 base, leaving 4 bases of the junction unmatched. The CDR3 contains 15 residues. In DNA, the CDR3 is TGTGCCAGCAGCTTAGGGTGGCGGGGGGCCTACGAGCAGTACTTC. It translates to CASSLGWRGAYEQYF.

The chain has TRBV7-2 and TRBJ2-5; D perhaps matches TRBD2 (7 bases). The CDR3 is 15 amino acids. Trimming removed 0 bases at V and 5 bases at J, with 13 bases between. Germline V CDR1 and CDR2: SGHTA, FQGNSA. This CDR3 is CASSLAGGPLETQYF. CDR3 sequence (DNA): TGTGCCAGCAGCTTAGCGGGGGGGCCTCTGGAGACCCAGTACTTC.

The chain is built from TRBV27 and TRBJ2-5; 8 bases are shared with TRBD2. The CDR3 runs to 17 residues. J was trimmed by 5 bases and V by 5 bases; bases with no gene match: 16. CDR1 and CDR2 (germline): MNHEY, SMNVEV (reference sequence). CDR3 residues: CASSPQRGGPPLETQYF. As DNA, the CDR3 is TGTGCCAGCAGTCCCCAGCGCGGGGGGCCCCCTTTGGAGACCCAGTACTTC.